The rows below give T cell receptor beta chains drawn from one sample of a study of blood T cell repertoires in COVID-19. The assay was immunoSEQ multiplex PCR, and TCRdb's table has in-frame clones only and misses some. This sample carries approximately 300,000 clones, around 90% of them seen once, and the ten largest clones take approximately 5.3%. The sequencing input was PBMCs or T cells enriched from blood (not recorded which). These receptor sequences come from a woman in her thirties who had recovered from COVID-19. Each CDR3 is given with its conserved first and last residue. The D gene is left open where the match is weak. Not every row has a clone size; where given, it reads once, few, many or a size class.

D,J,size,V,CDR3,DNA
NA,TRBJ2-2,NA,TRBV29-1,CSVTPNTGELFF,TGCAGCGTAACACCGAACACCGGGGAGCTGTTTTTT
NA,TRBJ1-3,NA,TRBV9,CASSVGSGKGSGNTIYF,TGTGCCAGCAGCGTAGGCTCAGGGAAGGGCTCTGGAAACACCATATATTTT
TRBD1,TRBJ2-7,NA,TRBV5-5,CASRDGDRGLRYEQYF,TGTGCCAGCAGGGACGGGGACAGGGGGTTGCGGTACGAGCAGTACTTC
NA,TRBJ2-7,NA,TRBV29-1,CSAARQGLKNEQYF,TGCAGCGCAGCAAGACAGGGACTTAAGAACGAGCAGTACTTC
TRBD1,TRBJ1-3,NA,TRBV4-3,CASSQGQGGSGNTIYF,TGCGCCAGCAGCCAAGGACAGGGAGGCTCTGGAAACACCATATATTTT
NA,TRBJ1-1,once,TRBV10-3,CAISENGRTANTEAFF,TGTGCCATCAGTGAGAACGGACGGACAGCGAACACTGAAGCTTTCTTT
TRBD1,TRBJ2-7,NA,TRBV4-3,CASSQARTRGQYEQYF,TGCGCCAGCAGCCAAGCTCGGACAAGGGGGCAGTACGAGCAGTACTTC
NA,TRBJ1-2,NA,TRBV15,CATSRGIGGRSGYTF,TGTGCCACCAGCAGAGGTATCGGGGGAAGGAGTGGCTACACCTTC
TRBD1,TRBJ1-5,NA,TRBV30,CAWRGTGGYAPQHF,TGTGCCTGGAGAGGGACAGGGGGCTATGCGCCCCAGCATTTT
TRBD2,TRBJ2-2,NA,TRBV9,CASSVGLAGVTGELFF,TGTGCCAGCAGCGTAGGACTAGCGGGGGTCACCGGGGAGCTGTTTTTT
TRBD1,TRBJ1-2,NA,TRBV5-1,CASSLTGAPYGYTF,TGCGCCAGCAGCTTGACAGGGGCCCCCTATGGCTACACCTTC
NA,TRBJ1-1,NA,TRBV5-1,CASSGGLTASPNTEAFF,TGCGCCAGCAGCGGGGGACTTACTGCTTCTCCGAACACTGAAGCTTTCTTT